The next 10 T cell receptor beta chains were all read from a single sample in a study of control samples from healthy donors and cancer patients (dated by TCRdb to about 2020). The library was produced with the immunoSEQ multiplex PCR assay. Drawn from immuneACCESS, this table holds only the in-frame rearrangements with V and J called that TCRdb kept. Clones are partly lost; checked studies trace under half to an unresolved V gene and leave the rest unexplained. In this sample the table shows fewer than 50,000 clones, over 85% of which occur a single time. Just under 0.8% of the sample is in the top ten clones. Material for sequencing was PBMCs. These receptors came from a man under 40 with colorectal cancer.

This clone was seen more than once but under ten times. Other nucleotide sequences from this sample produce the same CDR3. This rearrangement joins TRBV6-2 or TRBV6-3 to TRBJ2-2; D not certain. Trimming left V 2 bases short and J 3 bases short, with 4 bases between. Germline V gives CDR1 MNHEY, CDR2 SVGEGT. This CDR3 has 13 residues. CDR3 in DNA: TGTGCCAGCAGTTACCGAGACACCGGGGAGCTGTTTTTT. Its translation: CASSYRDTGELFF.

For the CDR3, the DNA is TGTGCCAGCAGCCATACTAGGGGTTTTCAGGAGTTCTTC. Residues: CASSHTRGFQEFF. The chain employs TRBV14 and TRBJ2-1; D is possibly TRBD1 or TRBD2 (5 bases each). V was trimmed by 3 bases and J by 14 bases, leaving 17 bases between them. The CDR3 consists of 13 residues. Germline values: CDR1 SGHDN, CDR2 FVKESK.

The rearrangement links TRBV19 to TRBJ1-2, with 7 positions matching TRBD1. CDR3 length: 12 amino acids. V dropped 9 bases and J dropped 7; count of bases not matched to a gene: 8. CDR1 is LNHDA, CDR2 SQIVND, per germline (reference sequence). In nucleotides, the CDR3 is TGTGCCAGCAGAAACAGGGGATCTGGCTACACCTTC. Its protein is CASRNRGSGYTF.

The chain has TRBV10-1 and TRBJ1-5; 7 nucleotides agree with TRBD1. CDR1 WNHNN and CDR2 SYGVQD come from the germline V gene (reference sequence). V gave up 6 bases and J gave up 3 bases; unmatched junction bases: 11. The CDR3 runs to 16 residues. CDR3 sequence reads: CASSTTHRGDNQPQHF. CDR3 sequence (DNA): TGCGCCAGCAGCACCACCCACAGGGGCGACAATCAGCCCCAGCATTTT.

This chain uses TRBV19 with TRBJ1-1; TRBD1 is a possible D gene (5 bases). The CDR3 contains 15 residues. The germline V and J ends were trimmed by 4 bases and 5 bases, with 17 bases remaining between them. CDR1 is LNHDA, CDR2 SQIVND, per germline (reference sequence). The CDR3 loop reads CASSTRDRAVTEAFF. Here the CDR3 DNA reads TGTGCCAGTAGTACTCGGGACCGTGCGGTGACTGAAGCTTTCTTT. Variable domain in full (rest from reference TRBV19 and TRBJ1-1): DGGITQSPKYLFRKEGQNVTLSCEQNLNHDAMYWYRQDPGQGLRLIYYSQIVNDFQKGDIAEGYSVSREKKESFPLTVTSAQKNPTAFYLCASSTRDRAVTEAFFGQGTRLTVV.

CDR3: CASRWRGGDTQYF. CDR3 coding DNA: TGTGCCAGCAGATGGAGGGGGGGAGATACGCAGTATTTT. This chain connects TRBV2 to TRBJ2-3, with TRBD2 as a possible D gene (7 bases). CDR3 size: 13 residues. Germline CDR1 SNHLY, CDR2 FYNNEI. Trimming shortened V by 6 bases and J by 5 bases, and 12 bases separated the two germline ends.

The chain employs TRBV5-1 and TRBJ1-6, with D uncertain. Trimming removed 7 bases at V and 5 bases at J, with 19 bases between. Germline V CDR1 and CDR2: SGHRS, YFSETQ. The CDR3 is made up of 16 amino acids. CDR3 bases: TGCGCCAGCCACTCCGGAGGGAATTCGAATAATTCACCCCTCCACTTT. Amino acid sequence: CASHSGGNSNNSPLHF.

The chain has TRBV7-9 and TRBJ2-5, with D perhaps TRBD1 (5 bases). V shed 5 bases and J shed 4 bases, with 17 bases lying between them. The CDR3 has 15 residues. Germline CDR1 reads SEHNR; CDR2 reads FQNEAQ (reference sequence). The CDR3 here is CASSLGPRMAETQYF. In DNA, the CDR3 is TGTGCCAGCAGCCTGGGGCCTAGGATGGCAGAGACCCAGTACTTC.

The rearrangement links TRBV7-2 to TRBJ1-2; TRBD1 is a possible D gene (6 bases). The V end was cut by 1 base, the J end by 7 bases, with 13 bases between. The germline gives CDR1 SGHTA, CDR2 FQGNSA. The CDR3 loop spans 14 amino acids. The CDR3 reads CASSLGGGAGGYTF. The DNA of the CDR3 is TGTGCCAGCAGCTTAGGAGGGGGAGCGGGTGGCTACACCTTC.

The rearrangement links TRBV3-1 (or the pseudogene TRBV3-2) to TRBJ2-7; 9 bases align to TRBD1. The CDR3 runs to 15 residues. V gave up 4 bases and J gave up 2 bases; unmatched junction bases: 6. From germline, CDR1 is LGHDT and CDR2 YNNKEL (reference sequence). DNA of the CDR3: TGTGCCAGCAGCCCAAGGGGGGACAGGGCCTACGAGCAGTACTTC. Protein product: CASSPRGDRAYEQYF.